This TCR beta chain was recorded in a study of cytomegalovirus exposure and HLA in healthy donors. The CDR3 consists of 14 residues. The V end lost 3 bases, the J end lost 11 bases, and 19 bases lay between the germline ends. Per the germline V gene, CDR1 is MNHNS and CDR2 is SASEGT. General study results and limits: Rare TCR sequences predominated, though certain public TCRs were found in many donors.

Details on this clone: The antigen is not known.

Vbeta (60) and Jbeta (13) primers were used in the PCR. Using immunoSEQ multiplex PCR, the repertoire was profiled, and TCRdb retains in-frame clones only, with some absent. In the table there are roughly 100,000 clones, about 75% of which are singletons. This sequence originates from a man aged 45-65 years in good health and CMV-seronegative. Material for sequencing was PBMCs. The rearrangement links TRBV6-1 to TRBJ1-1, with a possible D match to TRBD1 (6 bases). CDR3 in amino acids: CASSDGTPSPGAFF. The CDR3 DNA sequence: TGTGCCAGCAGTGATGGGACACCGTCTCCTGGGGCTTTCTTT.